The sequence of this TCR beta chain was determined in a study of cytomegalovirus exposure and HLA in healthy donors. Overall study: Around 85 million unique TCR sequences came from HLA-typed donors in an early release.

The CDR3 totals 16 residues. In germline, CDR1 is MGHRA, CDR2 YSYEKL. Between the trimmed V and J ends, which lost 1 base and 0 bases, there was a span of 13 bases. Both 60 Vbeta primers and 13 Jbeta primers went into the PCR. Measured with immunoSEQ multiplex PCR; TCRdb has only the in-frame clones, and not every one. The sample records approximately 170,000 clones, around 67% being singletons. This sequence was found in a woman aged 18 to 35 in good health and CMV-seropositive. The V and J genes are TRBV4-1 and TRBJ2-7, with D unclear. Source material: PBMCs. CDR3 sequence reads: CASSQAWALSSYEQYF. CDR3 coding DNA: TGCGCCAGCAGCCAAGCTTGGGCCTTGAGCTCCTACGAGCAGTACTTC.